The T cell receptor (beta chain) described here comes from a study of T cell responses to AZD1222 COVID-19 vaccine. Looking at the study overall: Second-dose intervals of approximately 4 or approximately 12 weeks were pooled.

Using immunoSEQ multiplex PCR, the repertoire was profiled, and TCRdb retains in-frame clones only, with some absent. This sample has some 74,000 clones; approximately 80% occur once, and the top ten carry 22%. Points on this clone: Its matching antigen is unknown.

Whole-study findings and limits: Mostly white British, mostly female donors; authors suggested clonal diversity may be underestimated. The study reported that nearly half of spike-specific TCRs target unmutated variant regions.

There are 17 residues in the CDR3. Per germline, CDR1 KGHSH and CDR2 LQKENI. The J segment lost 2 bases and the V segment lost 4 bases, leaving 9 bases of the junction unmatched. V is TRBV18 and J is TRBJ1-3, with 9 bases matching TRBD1. Here the sequenced sample was peripheral blood, taken on day 0 of AZD1222 vaccination. This receptor was taken from an adult in good health. The CDR3 DNA reads as TGTGCCAGCTCACTTGCCCGGGACAGGGCCCCTGGAAACACCATATATTTT. This translates into CASSLARDRAPGNTIYF. The whole variable domain, remainder taken from reference TRBV18 and TRBJ1-3, is NAGVMQNPRHLVRRRGQEARLRCSPMKGHSHVYWYRQLPEEGLKFMVYLQKENIIDESGMPKERFSAEFPKEGPSILRIQQVVRGDSAAYFCASSLARDRAPGNTIYFGEGSWLTVV.